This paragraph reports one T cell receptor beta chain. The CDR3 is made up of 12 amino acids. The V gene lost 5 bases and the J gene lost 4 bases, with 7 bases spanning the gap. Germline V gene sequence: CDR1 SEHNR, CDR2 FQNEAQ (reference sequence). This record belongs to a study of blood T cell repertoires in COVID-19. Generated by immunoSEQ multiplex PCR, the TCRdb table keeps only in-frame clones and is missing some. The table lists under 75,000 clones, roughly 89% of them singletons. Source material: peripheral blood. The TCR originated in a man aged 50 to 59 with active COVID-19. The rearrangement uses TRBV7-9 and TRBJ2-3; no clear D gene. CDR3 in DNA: TGTGCCAGCAGCGCAGGATCAGATACGCAGTATTTT. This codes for CASSAGSDTQYF.